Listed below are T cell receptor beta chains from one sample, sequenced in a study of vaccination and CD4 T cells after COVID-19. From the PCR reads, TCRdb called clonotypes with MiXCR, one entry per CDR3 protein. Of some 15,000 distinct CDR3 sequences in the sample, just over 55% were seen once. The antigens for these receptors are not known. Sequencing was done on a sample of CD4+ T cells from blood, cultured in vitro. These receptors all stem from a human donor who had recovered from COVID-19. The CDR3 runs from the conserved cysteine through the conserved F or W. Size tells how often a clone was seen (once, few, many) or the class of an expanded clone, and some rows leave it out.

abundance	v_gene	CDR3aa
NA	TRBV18	CASSLGTGSQETQYF
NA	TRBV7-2	CASSSTGLAGGEQYF
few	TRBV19	CASSKRGDPYNQPQHF
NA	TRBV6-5	CASSYTGRSNTEAFF
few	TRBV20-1	CSARVAGTSYNEQFF
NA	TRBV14	CASSQGGTRFWSYTF
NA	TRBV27	CASRRLDSTYEQYF
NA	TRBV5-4	CASSLAGTGGGYTF
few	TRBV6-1	CASSEGGNQPQHF
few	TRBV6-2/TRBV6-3	CASSYRQGTDTQYF
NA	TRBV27	CASSLGYGYTF
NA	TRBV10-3	CAIRNLAGHNEQFF
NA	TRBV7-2	CASSQLNTGELFF
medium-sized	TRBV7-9	CASSLNSGSPEQYF
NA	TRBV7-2	CASSLPLSAGVWSTDTQYF
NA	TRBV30	CAWSGYPHEQYF
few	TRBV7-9	CASSFDRNQPQHF
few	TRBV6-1	CASREPTGVDQPQHF
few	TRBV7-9	CASSLALDDRGTYNSPLHF
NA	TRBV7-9	CASSPGLEQFF
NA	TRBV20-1	CSALTSGRGGSTDTQYF
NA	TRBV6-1	CASSRLAGGTDTQYF
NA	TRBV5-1	CASSLDPGAGELFF
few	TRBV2	CASGTEETQYF
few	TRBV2	CASSVGGNTEAFF
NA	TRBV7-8	CASSLRVTTGELFF
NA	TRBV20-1	CSARDPTSGRDEQFF
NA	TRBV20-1	CSARAVRGRGSDTQYF
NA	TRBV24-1	CATRNPGEGNEQFF
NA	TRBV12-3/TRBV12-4	CASSLSEETQYF
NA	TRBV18	CASSYKRENTEAFF
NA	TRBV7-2	CASSISRDKQETQYF
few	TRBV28	CASRTGDQPQHF
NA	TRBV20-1	CSASPSYNEQFF
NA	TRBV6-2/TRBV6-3	CAIRTSGAETQYF
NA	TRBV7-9	CASSFGIGASGRTDTQYF
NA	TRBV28	CASSFNGQGADNQPQHF
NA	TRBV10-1	CASSESNPGGADTQYF
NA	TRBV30	CAWRGLAATDTQYF
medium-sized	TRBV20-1	CSATSGRATDTQYF
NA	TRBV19	CATIVGGNTEAFF
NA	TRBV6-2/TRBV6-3	CASSHAPDTQYF
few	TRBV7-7	CASSLVGGLDETQYF
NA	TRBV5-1	CASNSQGSGETQYF
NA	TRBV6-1	CASTLAQGRNTGELFF
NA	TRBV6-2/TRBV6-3	CASSYTAGGVTDTQYF
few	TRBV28	CASSLRGSNQPQHF
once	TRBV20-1	CSAQSGTSGELFSGQYF
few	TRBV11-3	CASSPGRVQETQYF
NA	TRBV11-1	CASSLSFHGGPSDYEQYF
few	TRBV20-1	CSATATSGSIGNEQFF
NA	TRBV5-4	CASSYLWGMGTYEQYF
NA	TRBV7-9	CASSLGVLAGSDTQYF
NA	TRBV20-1	CSARDGASRSGELFF
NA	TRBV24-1	CATLTTAGDEQYF
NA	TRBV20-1	CSARSSGRENTGELFF
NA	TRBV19	CASNPPGQGYNEQFF
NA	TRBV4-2	CASSQDVGSGRTSYNEQFF
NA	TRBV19	CASSIAGENQETQYF